One sample yielded the 5 T cell receptor beta chains listed below, sequenced in a study of T cell changes during pregnancy in multiple sclerosis. TCRdb keeps only in-frame clones here, not all; method: immunoSEQ multiplex PCR. The table lists about 62,000 clones, roughly 92% of them singletons. The source material was CD8+ T cells from peripheral blood mononuclear cells, sampled in the second trimester of pregnancy. The receptor set was obtained from a female donor with multiple sclerosis, enrolled in a pregnancy study.

The chain couples TRBV27 to TRBJ2-7, with 8 positions matching TRBD1. The CDR3 runs 11 residues. J was trimmed by 3 bases and V by 8 bases; bases with no gene match: 0. Germline loops: CDR1 MNHEY, CDR2 SMNVEV (reference sequence). In DNA, the CDR3 is TGTGCCAGCGGACAGGGCTACGAGCAGTACTTC. It is translated as CASGQGYEQYF.

This chain uses TRBV10-1 with TRBJ2-5, with D possibly TRBD1 on 5 matching bases. Germline V gene lookup returns CDR1 WNHNN and CDR2 SYGVQD (reference sequence). The CDR3 consists of 14 residues. The V and J ends lost 0 bases and 5 bases respectively, with 10 bases between them. The CDR3: CASSESDSPETQYF. In DNA form, the CDR3 reads TGCGCCAGCAGTGAGTCTGACAGTCCCGAGACCCAGTACTTC.

The V and J genes are TRBV27 and TRBJ2-6, with TRBD1 identical over 7 bases. CDR1 and CDR2 from the germline V gene are MNHEY and SMNVEV (reference sequence). V lost 3 bases, J lost 2 bases, and 10 bases stayed unmatched. This CDR3 spans 18 amino acids. This chain's CDR3 is CASSFEFGQGAGANVLTF. CDR3 sequence (DNA): TGTGCCAGCAGTTTTGAATTTGGGCAGGGGGCTGGGGCCAACGTCCTGACTTTC.

The chain has TRBV19 and TRBJ2-1; 11 nucleotides agree with TRBD2. Unmatched junction bases numbered 11, after V lost 7 bases and J lost 6 bases. This CDR3 comprises 16 residues. Per germline, CDR1 LNHDA and CDR2 SQIVND (reference sequence). Here the CDR3 DNA reads TGTGCCAGTATTAAAACCCCGGGACTAGCGGTCAATGAGCAGTTCTTC. It yields the protein CASIKTPGLAVNEQFF. The variable domain in full, with the rest retrieved from reference TRBV19 and TRBJ2-1, is DGGITQSPKYLFRKEGQNVTLSCEQNLNHDAMYWYRQDPGQGLRLIYYSQIVNDFQKGDIAEGYSVSREKKESFPLTVTSAQKNPTAFYLCASIKTPGLAVNEQFFGPGTRLTVL.

The rearrangement uses TRBV6-1 and TRBJ2-1; 8 nucleotides line up with TRBD2. Germline-derived CDR1 and CDR2 are MNHNS and SASEGT. V lost 6 bases to trimming and J lost 8 bases; unmatched junction nucleotides: 9. This CDR3 is built from 14 residues. CDR3 coding DNA: TGTGCCAGCAGGAGACTAGCGACCCACCATGAGCAGTTCTTC. Translating it yields CASRRLATHHEQFF.